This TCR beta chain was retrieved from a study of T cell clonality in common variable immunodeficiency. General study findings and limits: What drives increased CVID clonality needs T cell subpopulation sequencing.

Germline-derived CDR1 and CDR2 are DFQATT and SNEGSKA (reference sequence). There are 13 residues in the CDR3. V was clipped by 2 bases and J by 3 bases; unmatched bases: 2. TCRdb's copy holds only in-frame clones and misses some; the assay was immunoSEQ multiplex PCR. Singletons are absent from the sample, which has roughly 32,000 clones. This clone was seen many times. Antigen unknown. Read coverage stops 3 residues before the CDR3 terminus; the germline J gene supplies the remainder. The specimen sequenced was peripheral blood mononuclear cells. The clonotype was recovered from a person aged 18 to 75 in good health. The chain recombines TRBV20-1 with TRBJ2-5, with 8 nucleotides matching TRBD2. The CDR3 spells CSARLGLEETQYF. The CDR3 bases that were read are TGCAGTGCTAGATTGGGACTAGAAGAGACC.